The 10 T cell receptor beta chains reported below all come from one sample, sequenced in a study of PD-1 blockade in classical Hodgkin lymphoma. Every patient relapsed after autologous stem cell transplantation, and brentuximab vedotin exposure varied. The study isolated CD8+ T cells from thawed PBMCs by magnetic negative selection. This table comes from immunoSEQ multiplex PCR, and its TCRdb copy is limited to in-frame clones, with some not included. Here the sample spans fewer than 30,000 clones, 85% to 90% being singletons. Sequencing used CD8+ T cells from blood, obtained at baseline. All receptors come from a human donor with classical Hodgkin lymphoma.

This chain links TRBV28 with TRBJ1-2; 12 nucleotides match TRBD1. V dropped 5 bases and J dropped 7; count of bases not matched to a gene: 8. This CDR3 region has 15 residues. Germline V lookup: CDR1 MDHEN, CDR2 SYDVKM. CDR3 nucleotides: TGTGCCAGCAGTGCCTCGGGACAGGGGGCTTCTGGCTACACCTTC. As protein: CASSASGQGASGYTF.

The chain couples TRBV7-9 to TRBJ1-2; the match to TRBD1 covers 9 bases. Germline V gene data show CDR1 as SEHNR and CDR2 as FQNEAQ (reference sequence). The CDR3 covers 16 residues. Losses at the gene ends were 3 bases for V and 2 bases for J; bases not matched to a gene: 7. The CDR3 nucleotides read TGTGCCAGCAGCTTGGGGACAGGGTTTGGAAACTATGGCTACACCTTC. Protein product: CASSLGTGFGNYGYTF.

The V gene is TRBV2, the J gene TRBJ2-5; D is unresolved. Per the germline V gene, CDR1 is SNHLY and CDR2 is FYNNEI. CDR3 length: 12 amino acids. Trimming removed 6 bases at V and 5 bases at J, with 10 bases between. The CDR3 spells CASSRVAETQYF. CDR3 coding DNA: TGTGCCAGCAGCCGGGTGGCGGAGACCCAGTACTTC.

This chain connects TRBV4-1 to TRBJ2-7, with TRBD1 identical over 9 bases. CDR3 length equals 13 residues. The V segment lost 3 bases and the J segment 7 bases; nucleotides outside the gene matches: 4. In germline, CDR1 is MGHRA, CDR2 YSYEKL. The CDR3 loop is CASSHSGTGEQYF. The CDR3 DNA reads TGCGCCAGCAGCCATTCCGGGACAGGGGAGCAGTACTTC.

J is TRBJ2-1 and V is TRBV10-1, with D maybe TRBD2 (6 bases). Trimming took 2 bases from V and 7 from J, leaving 15 bases between them. The germline V gene has CDR1 WNHNN and CDR2 SYGVQD (reference sequence). This CDR3 has 15 amino acids. Here the CDR3 reads CASSEGVAERNEQFF. The CDR3 region has the DNA TGCGCCAGCAGTGAGGGAGTAGCGGAGAGGAATGAGCAGTTCTTC.

V gene TRBV5-6 combines with J gene TRBJ1-2; the D gene is possibly TRBD1 (6 bases). Trimming removed 3 bases at V and 0 bases at J, with 9 bases between. Germline CDR1 reads SGHDT; CDR2 reads YYEEEE. There are 14 residues in the CDR3. This CDR3 is CASSSQGTNYGYTF. In nucleotides, the CDR3 is TGTGCCAGCAGCTCACAGGGTACTAACTATGGCTACACCTTC.

This clone was picked up one time. The rearrangement uses TRBV4-1 and TRBJ2-3; TRBD1 might be the D (6 bases). This CDR3 has 16 amino acids. V lost 3 bases and J lost 3, with 16 bases in between. Germline V gives CDR1 MGHRA, CDR2 YSYEKL. CDR3 sequence (DNA): TGCGCCAGCAGCCACCCACCGACAGGCAGGACAGATACGCAGTATTTT. It yields the protein CASSHPPTGRTDTQYF.

The chain joins TRBV9 to TRBJ2-1, with TRBD2 matching 7 bases. The CDR3 has 10 amino acids. Germline CDR1 is SGDLS and CDR2 is YYNGEE. Trimming took 7 bases from V and 9 from J; bases not matched to a gene: 1. CDR3 DNA: TGTGCCAGCGCGGGAGTTGAGCAGTTCTTC. It specifies CASAGVEQFF. The full variable domain, its missing parts supplied by reference TRBV9 and TRBJ2-1, is DSGVTQTPKHLITATGQRVTLRCSPRSGDLSVYWYQQSLDQGLQFLIQYYNGEERAKGNILERFSAQQFPDLHSELNLSSLELGDSALYFCASAGVEQFFGPGTRLTVL.

The CDR3 nucleotides are TGTGCCAGCAGCGTGTCCAAGCGGTACCAAGAGACCCAGTACTTC. Its translation is CASSVSKRYQETQYF. The chain links TRBV9 to TRBJ2-5; possible D gene TRBD2, 5 bases. Trimming left V 2 bases short and J 0 bases short, with 11 bases between. The CDR3 has 15 amino acids. Germline CDR1 is SGDLS and CDR2 is YYNGEE.

The DNA for the CDR3 is TGTGCCAGCAGTGAATGGCGGGAGGGGGGCAATGAGCAGTTCTTC. Its protein is CASSEWREGGNEQFF. J is TRBJ2-1 and V is TRBV6-1; 9 bases line up with TRBD2. The CDR3 runs 15 residues. Unmatched junction bases numbered 5, after V lost 2 bases and J lost 6 bases. The germline gives CDR1 MNHNS, CDR2 SASEGT.